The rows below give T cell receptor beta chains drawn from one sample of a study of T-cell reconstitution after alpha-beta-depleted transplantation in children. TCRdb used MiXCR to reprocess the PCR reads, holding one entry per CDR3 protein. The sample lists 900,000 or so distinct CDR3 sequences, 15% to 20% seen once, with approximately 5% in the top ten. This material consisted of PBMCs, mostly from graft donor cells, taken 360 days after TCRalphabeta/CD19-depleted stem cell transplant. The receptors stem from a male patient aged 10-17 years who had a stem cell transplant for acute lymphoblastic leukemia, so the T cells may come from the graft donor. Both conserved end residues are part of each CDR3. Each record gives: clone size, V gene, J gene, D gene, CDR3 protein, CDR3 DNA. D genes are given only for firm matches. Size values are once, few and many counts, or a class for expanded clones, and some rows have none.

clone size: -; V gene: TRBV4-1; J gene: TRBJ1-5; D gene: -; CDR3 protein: CASSRARVNQPQHF; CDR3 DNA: TGCGCCAGCAGCCGGGCCAGGGTCAATCAGCCCCAGCATTTT
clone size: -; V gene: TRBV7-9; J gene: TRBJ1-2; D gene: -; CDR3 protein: CASSHDSSWNYGYTF; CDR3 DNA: TGTGCCAGCAGCCATGACAGTTCTTGGAACTATGGCTACACCTTC
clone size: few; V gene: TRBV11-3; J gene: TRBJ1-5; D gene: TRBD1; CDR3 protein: CASSDSDRLNQPQHF; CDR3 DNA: TGTGCCAGCAGCGATTCGGACAGGTTAAATCAGCCCCAGCATTTT
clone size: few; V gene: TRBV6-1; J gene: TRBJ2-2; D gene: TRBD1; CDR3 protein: CASRLTGATGELFF; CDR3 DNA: TGTGCCAGCCGACTAACAGGGGCAACCGGGGAGCTGTTTTTT
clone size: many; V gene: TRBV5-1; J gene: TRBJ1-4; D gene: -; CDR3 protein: CASSPGTFGEKLFF; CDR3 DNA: TGCGCCAGCAGCCCCGGGACATTCGGCGAAAAACTGTTTTTT
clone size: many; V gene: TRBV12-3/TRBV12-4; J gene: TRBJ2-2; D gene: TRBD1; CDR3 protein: CASSSTGPGELFF; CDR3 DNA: TGTGCCAGCAGCTCGACAGGGCCCGGGGAGCTGTTTTTT
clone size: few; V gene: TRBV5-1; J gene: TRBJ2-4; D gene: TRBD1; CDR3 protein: CASSLAGTGLRMNIQYF; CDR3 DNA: TGCGCCAGCAGCTTGGCCGGGACAGGCCTGAGGATGAACATTCAGTACTTC
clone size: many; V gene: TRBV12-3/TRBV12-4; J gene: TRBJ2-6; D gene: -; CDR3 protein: CASSFRSGANVLTF; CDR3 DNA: TGTGCCAGCAGTTTCCGCTCTGGGGCCAACGTCCTGACTTTC
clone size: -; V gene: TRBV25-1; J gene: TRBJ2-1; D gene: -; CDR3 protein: CASSERVARYNEQFF; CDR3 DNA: TGTGCCAGCAGTGAACGGGTAGCCCGGTACAATGAGCAGTTCTTC
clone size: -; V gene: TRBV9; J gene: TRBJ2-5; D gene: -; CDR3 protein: CASSVGRAIQETQYF; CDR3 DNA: TGTGCCAGCAGCGTCGGCCGAGCGATACAGGAGACCCAGTACTTC
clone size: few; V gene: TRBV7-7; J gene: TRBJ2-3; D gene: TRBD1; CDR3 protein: CASSRTGALTDTQYF; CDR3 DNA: TGTGCCAGCAGCCGGACAGGGGCACTCACAGATACGCAGTATTTT
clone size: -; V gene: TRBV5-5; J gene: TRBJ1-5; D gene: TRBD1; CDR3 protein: CASSRVAQGAGNQPQHF; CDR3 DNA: TGTGCCAGCAGCCGGGTGGCGCAGGGGGCGGGCAATCAGCCCCAGCATTTT
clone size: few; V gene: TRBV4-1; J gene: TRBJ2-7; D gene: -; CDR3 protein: CASSQGGNSYEQYF; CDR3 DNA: TGCGCCAGCAGCCAAGGGGGGAATTCCTACGAGCAGTACTTC
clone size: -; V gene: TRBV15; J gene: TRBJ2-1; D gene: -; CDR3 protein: CATSFERSSYNEQFF; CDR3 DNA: TGTGCCACCAGCTTCGAGCGGAGCTCCTACAATGAGCAGTTCTTC
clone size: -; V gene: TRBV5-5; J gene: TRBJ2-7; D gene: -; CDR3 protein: CASSPDSDGYYEQYF; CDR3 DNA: TGTGCCAGCAGCCCTGACAGCGACGGCTATTACGAGCAGTACTTC
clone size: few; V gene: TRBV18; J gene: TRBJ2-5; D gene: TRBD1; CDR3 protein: CASSPSTGHRETQYF; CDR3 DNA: TGTGCCAGCTCACCATCGACAGGGCATAGAGAGACCCAGTACTTC